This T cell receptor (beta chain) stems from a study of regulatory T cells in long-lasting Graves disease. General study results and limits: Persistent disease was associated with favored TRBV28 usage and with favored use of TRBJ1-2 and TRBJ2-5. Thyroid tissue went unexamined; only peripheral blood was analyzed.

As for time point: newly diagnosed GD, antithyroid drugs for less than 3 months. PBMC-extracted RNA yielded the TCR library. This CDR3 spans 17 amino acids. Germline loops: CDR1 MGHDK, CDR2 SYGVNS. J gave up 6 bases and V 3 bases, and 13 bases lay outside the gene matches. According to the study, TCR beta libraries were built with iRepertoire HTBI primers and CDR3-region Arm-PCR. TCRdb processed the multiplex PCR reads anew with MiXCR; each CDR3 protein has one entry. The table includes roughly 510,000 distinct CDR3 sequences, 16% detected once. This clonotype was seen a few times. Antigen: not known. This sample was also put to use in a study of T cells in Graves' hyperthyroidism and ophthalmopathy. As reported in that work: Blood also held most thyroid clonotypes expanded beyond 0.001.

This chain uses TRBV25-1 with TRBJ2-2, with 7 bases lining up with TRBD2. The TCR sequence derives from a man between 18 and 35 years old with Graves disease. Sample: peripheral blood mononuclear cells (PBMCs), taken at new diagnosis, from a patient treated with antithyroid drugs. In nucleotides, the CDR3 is TGTGCCAGCAGTGATTATGTAGGGAGGGGCCTCGCCGGGGAGCTGTTTTTT. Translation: CASSDYVGRGLAGELFF.